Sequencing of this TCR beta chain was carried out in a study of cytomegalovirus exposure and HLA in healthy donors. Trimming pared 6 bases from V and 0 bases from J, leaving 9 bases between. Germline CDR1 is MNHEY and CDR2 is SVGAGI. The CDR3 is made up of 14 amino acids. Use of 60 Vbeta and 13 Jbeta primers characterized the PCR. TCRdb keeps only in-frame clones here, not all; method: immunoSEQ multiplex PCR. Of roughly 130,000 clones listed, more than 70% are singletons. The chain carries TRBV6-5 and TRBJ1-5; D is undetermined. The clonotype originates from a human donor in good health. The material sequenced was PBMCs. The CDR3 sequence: CASRSGYSNQPQHF. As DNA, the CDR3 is TGTGCCAGCAGGTCAGGTTATAGCAATCAGCCCCAGCATTTT.